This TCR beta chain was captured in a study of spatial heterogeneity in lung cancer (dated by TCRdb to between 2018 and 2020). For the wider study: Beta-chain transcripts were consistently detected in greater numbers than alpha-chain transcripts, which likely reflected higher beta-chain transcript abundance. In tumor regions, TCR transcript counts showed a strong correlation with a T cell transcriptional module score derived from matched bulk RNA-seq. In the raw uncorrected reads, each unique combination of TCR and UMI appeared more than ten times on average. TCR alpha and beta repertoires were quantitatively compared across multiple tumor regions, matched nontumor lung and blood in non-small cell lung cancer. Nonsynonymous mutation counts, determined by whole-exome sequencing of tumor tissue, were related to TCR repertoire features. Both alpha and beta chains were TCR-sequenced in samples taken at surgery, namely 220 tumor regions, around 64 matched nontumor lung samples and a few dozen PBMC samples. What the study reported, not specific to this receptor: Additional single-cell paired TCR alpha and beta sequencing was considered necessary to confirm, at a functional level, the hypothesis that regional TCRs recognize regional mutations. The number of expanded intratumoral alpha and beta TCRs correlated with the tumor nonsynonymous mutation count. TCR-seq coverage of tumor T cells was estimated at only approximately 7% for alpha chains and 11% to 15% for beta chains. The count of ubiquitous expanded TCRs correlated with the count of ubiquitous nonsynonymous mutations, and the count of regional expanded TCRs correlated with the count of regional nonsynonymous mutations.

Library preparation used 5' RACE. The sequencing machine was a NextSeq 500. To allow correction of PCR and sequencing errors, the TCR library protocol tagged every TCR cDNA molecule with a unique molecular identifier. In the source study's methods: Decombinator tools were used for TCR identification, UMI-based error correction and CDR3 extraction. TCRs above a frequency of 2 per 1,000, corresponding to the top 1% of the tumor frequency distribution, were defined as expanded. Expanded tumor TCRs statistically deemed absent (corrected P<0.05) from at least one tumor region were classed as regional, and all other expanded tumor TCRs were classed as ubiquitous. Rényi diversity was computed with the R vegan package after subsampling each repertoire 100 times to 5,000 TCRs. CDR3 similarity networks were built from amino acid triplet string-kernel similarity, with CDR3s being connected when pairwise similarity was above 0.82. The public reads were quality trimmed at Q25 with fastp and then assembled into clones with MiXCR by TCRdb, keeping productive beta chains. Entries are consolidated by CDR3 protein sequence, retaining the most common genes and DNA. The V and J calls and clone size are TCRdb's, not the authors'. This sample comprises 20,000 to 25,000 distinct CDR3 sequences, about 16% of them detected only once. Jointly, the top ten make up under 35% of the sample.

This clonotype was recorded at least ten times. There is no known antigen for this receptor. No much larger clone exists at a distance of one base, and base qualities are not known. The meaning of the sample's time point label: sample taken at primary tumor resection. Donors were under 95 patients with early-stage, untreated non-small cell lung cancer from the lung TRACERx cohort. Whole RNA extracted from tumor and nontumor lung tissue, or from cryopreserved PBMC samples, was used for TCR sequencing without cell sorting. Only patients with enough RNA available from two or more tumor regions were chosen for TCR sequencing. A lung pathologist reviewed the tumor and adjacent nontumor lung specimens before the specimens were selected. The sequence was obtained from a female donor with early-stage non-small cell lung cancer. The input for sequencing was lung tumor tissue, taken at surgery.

CDR3 sequence: CASSQDFDLGRDEQFF. The DNA sequence is as follows: TGCGCCAGCAGCCAAGATTTCGATCTAGGTCGGGATGAGCAGTTCTTC. Recombination connected TRBV4-1 to TRBJ2-1; there is no confident call for the D gene. The germline V gene provides CDR1 MGHRA and CDR2 YSYEKL. The CDR3 starts with the cysteine, ends with the phenylalanine, and has 16 residues. The kept DNA is CDR3 alone, 48 bases in frame from the first base. Deletion took 0 bases off V and 8 bases off J, with a span of 17 bases between the germline ends.